The entry that follows covers one T cell receptor (beta chain) sequence. Antigen specificity is unknown. The data belong to a study of OX40 agonist ivuxolimab in advanced cancers. Sequencing used immunoSEQ multiplex PCR; TCRdb keeps in-frame clones, though not all of them. The sample shows 50,000 to 70,000 clones, around 90% of them seen only once. Overall study results and limits: Clonal expansion was seen in CD4+ and CD8+ blood T cells by week 6 at 0.1 to 3.0 mg/kg.

This TCR was recovered from an adult with an advanced solid tumor such as melanoma, head and neck, liver or kidney cancer. This material consisted of CD4+ or CD8+ T cells sorted from blood, taken in a trial of the OX40 agonist ivuxolimab.

The CDR3: CASSPVKANQPQHF. CDR3 coding DNA: TGTGCCAGCTCACCCGTAAAGGCAAATCAGCCCCAGCATTTT. This chain connects TRBV18 to TRBJ1-5, with D unresolved. This CDR3 contains 14 residues. The ends were cut back, 3 bases at V and 4 bases at J, with 10 bases in the middle. The germline gives CDR1 KGHSH, CDR2 LQKENI.